Ten or more counts support the clone carrying this TCR beta chain. What it binds is unknown. These data originate in a study of regulatory T cells in long-lasting Graves disease. TCR beta libraries were built with iRepertoire HTBI primers and Arm-PCR of CDR3 regions. TCRdb reprocessed the multiplex PCR reads via MiXCR and lists one record per CDR3 protein. The sample has 350,000 to 450,000 distinct CDR3 sequences, approximately 12% seen once. As for time point: newly diagnosed GD, antithyroid drugs for less than 3 months. After RNA was extracted from PBMCs, the TCR library was made from it. Graves' disease diagnosis was established per American Thyroid Association guidelines. V lost 4 bases and J lost 3; bases outside the gene matches: 6. Germline V CDR1 and CDR2: SGHRS, YFSETQ. This CDR3 has 14 amino acids. Study-level points and caveats: No thyroid tissue was studied; the work used peripheral blood only.

The same data also contributed to another study, on T cells in Graves' hyperthyroidism and ophthalmopathy. As that report states: Orbital computed tomography, thyroid ultrasound, serum thyroxine and TRAb, and clinical symptoms together informed the diagnoses. When the TCR CDR3 underwent first-round RT-PCR, the HTBI primer set was used.

The sample was peripheral blood mononuclear cells (PBMCs), taken at new diagnosis, from a patient treated with antithyroid drugs. The chain joins TRBV5-1 to TRBJ2-7; TRBD2 aligns across 8 bases. This sequence originates from a woman aged 18-29 years with Graves disease. CDR3: CASSPLAGHYEQYF. CDR3 nucleotide sequence: TGCGCCAGCAGCCCCTTAGCGGGGCACTACGAGCAGTACTTC.